These T cell receptor beta chains were read from a single sample in a study of identical twins. TCRdb analysed the 5' RACE reads with MiXCR anew, one entry per CDR3 protein. The data hold around 1.7 million distinct CDR3 sequences, with roughly 35% observed a single time. Input material: cord blood. These receptors originate from a newborn girl in good health. Both conserved end residues are part of each CDR3. Not every row has a clone size; where given, it reads once, few, many or a size class.

cdr3_length clone_size v_call cdr3_aa
14 . TRBV5-1 CASNNPGTGLEAFF
17 once TRBV21-1 CASSKPSGGAFVHTQYF
15 once TRBV9 CASRAGTGTYNEQYF
19 . TRBV7-8 CASSPGLAGARSSYNEQFF
13 . TRBV7-2 CASSLAGGTYYTF
15 . TRBV5-4 CASSLEVTTEETQYF
11 few TRBV20-1 CSAVTFYEQYF
15 few TRBV6-5 CASSYDRDSGYEQYF
16 . TRBV5-1 CANSLWASGGYNEQFF
17 . TRBV20-1 CSVPGLAGVSGQETQYF
18 few TRBV27 CASSFHPLGLAGVREQYF
17 . TRBV2 CASSYRGGPDSTDTQYF
12 few TRBV30 CAWTTGGHGYTF
14 . TRBV3-1 CASSQDRGVGEQFF
14 once TRBV12-3/TRBV12-4 CASTWGTSRNEQYF
15 . TRBV29-1 CSVAPGGGSSYEQYF
14 . TRBV6-1 CASSEGPSNSPLHF
16 . TRBV2 CASLEGLHYSNQPQHF
12 . TRBV7-9 CASRPHLNEQFF
15 few TRBV15 CATKSRQAGSDTQYF
14 . TRBV7-9 CASSGGGGSTETFF
15 few TRBV20-1 CSARYRLHSNQPQHF
16 many TRBV7-2 CASSLLYIRTEGTQYF
11 few TRBV29-1 CSVAVREGAFF
15 . TRBV28 CASSSLGTGADTQYF
17 . TRBV5-1 CASSVFSLAGGHYEQYF
12 many TRBV29-1 CSHRGPNYGYTF
16 . TRBV10-3 CAISESGGRPYNEQFF
16 many TRBV7-9 CASSPYSDRVTDTQYF
15 . TRBV12-3/TRBV12-4 CASSLATASNEKLFF
17 few TRBV18 CASSHGQGAFPNEKLFF
19 few TRBV24-1 CATSPGPRKGGPSYNEQFF
13 . TRBV10-3 CTISGRQNEKLFF
12 . TRBV28 CASTQVRGEAFF
14 . TRBV19 CASSIDGGMGEQYF
16 . TRBV7-9 CASSLPPSGGGNEQFF
15 few TRBV20-1 CSARVIAGVTDTQYF
13 . TRBV5-1 CASTGDSGYEQYF
15 . TRBV12-3/TRBV12-4 CASSLVRGGLYEQYF
15 many TRBV29-1 CSVEHRQGTHNEQFF
14 . TRBV5-1 CASSERTGSNEQFF
11 few TRBV10-3 CAAGQVETQYF
15 . TRBV19 CASSIGQSGYNEQYF
14 . TRBV15 CATSPALSGNTIYF
17 few TRBV6-5 CASSYEGQPASYNEQFF
15 . TRBV4-2 CASSRGAGGTYEQYF
15 . TRBV5-1 CASRQAGLTTDTRYF
13 few TRBV10-3 CALRDRETTEAFF
15 . TRBV5-6 CASSPWGLLNTEAFF